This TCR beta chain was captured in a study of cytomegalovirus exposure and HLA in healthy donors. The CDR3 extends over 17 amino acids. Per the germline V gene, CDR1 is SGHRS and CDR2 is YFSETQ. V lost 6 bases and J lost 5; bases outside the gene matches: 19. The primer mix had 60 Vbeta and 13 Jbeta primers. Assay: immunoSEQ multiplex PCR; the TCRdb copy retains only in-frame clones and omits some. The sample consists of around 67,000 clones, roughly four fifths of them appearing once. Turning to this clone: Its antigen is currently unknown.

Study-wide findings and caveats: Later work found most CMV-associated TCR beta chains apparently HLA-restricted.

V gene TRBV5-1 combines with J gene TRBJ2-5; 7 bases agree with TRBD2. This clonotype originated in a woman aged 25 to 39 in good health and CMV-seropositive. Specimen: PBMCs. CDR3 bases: TGCGCCAGCACTCCCCCGGGGAGGGGAGGGCCAGGGGAGACCCAGTACTTC. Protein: CASTPPGRGGPGETQYF.